This T cell receptor (beta chain) was identified in a study of regulatory and conventional T cells in RAG deficiency. Using immunoSEQ multiplex PCR, the repertoire was profiled, and TCRdb retains in-frame clones only, with some absent. The sample records tens of thousands of clones, almost 96% being singletons. This CDR3 has 15 amino acids. The V end was cut by 2 bases, the J end by 5 bases, with 12 bases between. Germline V gene lookup returns CDR1 LNHNV and CDR2 YYDKDF (reference sequence). Overall study results and limits: Control T-cell subsets had markedly higher Shannon entropy and lower Simpson indices than RAG-deficient patients.

On this clone: Its antigen remains unknown.

The sorted conventional CD4+ T cells were CD25-low and CD127-high, with genomic DNA sequenced. This sample was also put to use in a study of regulatory T cells. That work states: The primer mix had 52 TRBV and 13 TRBJ primers.

This clonotype originated in a human donor in good health. The material sequenced was CD25- CD4+ T cells sorted from blood. The chain recombines TRBV15 with TRBJ1-4; weak D call: TRBD1 (5 bases). CDR3 coding DNA: TGTGCCACCAGCAGATCGACAGTCGTAAATGAAAAACTGTTTTTT. Protein: CATSRSTVVNEKLFF. Supplemented by reference TRBV15 and TRBJ1-4, the full variable domain reads DAMVIQNPRYQVTQFGKPVTLSCSQTLNHNVMYWYQQKSSQAPKLLFHYYDKDFNNEADTPDNFQSRRPNTSFCFLDIRSPGLGDTAMYLCATSRSTVVNEKLFFGSGTQLSVL.